This TCR beta chain was recorded in a study of T cell repertoires in cytomegalovirus infection. Study background: Both a matching HLA type and CMV infection were indicated by public TCR beta signatures.

This clonotype was detected only a few times. No antigen is known for it. Findings of the study overall: In two of eight donors, the top clonotype was HLA-C-restricted CMV-specific. Carriers of CMV and the relevant HLA type were discriminated by public TCR beta frequency.

Germline-derived CDR1 and CDR2 are MDHEN and SYDVKM. The CDR3 is 16 amino acids. V was clipped by 3 bases and J by 3 bases, with 18 bases between them. Using its own MiXCR run on the reads, TCRdb lists one record per CDR3 protein. The data hold 170,000 or so distinct CDR3 sequences, with 17% observed a single time. The receptor's source is a human donor in good health (CMV status not recorded). Some clones in this sample may be carry-over from other donors' samples. The sample was CD8+ T cells from PBMCs. The chain recombines TRBV28 with TRBJ2-7; D is ambiguous. CDR3 sequence reads: CASSFFREAVVYEQYF. CDR3 bases: TGTGCCAGCAGTTTCTTTAGGGAAGCCGTTGTCTACGAGCAGTACTTC.